This record looks at one T cell receptor beta chain sequence and its context. The antigen is undetermined. Germline V gene sequence: CDR1 MGHRA, CDR2 YSYEKL. V lost 1 base to trimming and J lost 4 bases; unmatched junction nucleotides: 4. This CDR3 contains 15 residues. The data are from a study of cytomegalovirus exposure and HLA in healthy donors. Study conclusions and caveats: The authors later linked a missense DCLRE1C variant to TCR beta V- and J-gene trimming.

Primers: 60 Vbeta forward and 13 Jbeta reverse. Method: immunoSEQ multiplex PCR; TCRdb's copy keeps in-frame clones and lacks some. In the table there are about 120,000 clones, 8.5% to 10% of which are singletons. This clonotype was sampled from a man under 40 in good health and CMV-seronegative. The chain recombines TRBV4-1 with TRBJ1-2; 9 bases align to TRBD1. The specimen was PBMCs. CDR3 nucleotide sequence: TGCGCCAGCAGCCAAGGACAGGGGGGTGGCTATGGCTACACCTTC. Residues: CASSQGQGGGYGYTF.